Included here is one T cell receptor (beta chain) sequence, with context. Its specificity is unknown. These data belong to a study of blood T cells in healthy people across ages. Study information: The capture of about one barcoded beta molecule per two T cells was achieved by template switching.

This CDR3 has 15 amino acids. Trimming shortened V by 1 base and J by 8 bases, and 17 bases separated the two germline ends. Per germline, CDR1 ENHRY and CDR2 SYGVKD. Findings of the study overall: Bulk PBMC profiling left naive and antigen-experienced comparisons inconclusive.

PCR was performed a second time for about 7 to 11 cycles using a sample-barcoded 5' primer and a J-beta primer mix. Each CDR3 protein gets one entry after TCRdb re-called the 5' RACE reads with MiXCR. The table lists 890,000 or so distinct CDR3 sequences, around two thirds of them singletons. This sequence originates from a man aged 30 to 39 in good health. V gene TRBV10-3 combines with J gene TRBJ1-2; TRBD1 is a possible D gene (5 bases). Sequenced sample: blood. The CDR3 region is CAISEYPDTEGGYTF. Written as DNA, the CDR3 is TGTGCCATCAGTGAGTACCCGGACACGGAGGGGGGCTACACCTTC.